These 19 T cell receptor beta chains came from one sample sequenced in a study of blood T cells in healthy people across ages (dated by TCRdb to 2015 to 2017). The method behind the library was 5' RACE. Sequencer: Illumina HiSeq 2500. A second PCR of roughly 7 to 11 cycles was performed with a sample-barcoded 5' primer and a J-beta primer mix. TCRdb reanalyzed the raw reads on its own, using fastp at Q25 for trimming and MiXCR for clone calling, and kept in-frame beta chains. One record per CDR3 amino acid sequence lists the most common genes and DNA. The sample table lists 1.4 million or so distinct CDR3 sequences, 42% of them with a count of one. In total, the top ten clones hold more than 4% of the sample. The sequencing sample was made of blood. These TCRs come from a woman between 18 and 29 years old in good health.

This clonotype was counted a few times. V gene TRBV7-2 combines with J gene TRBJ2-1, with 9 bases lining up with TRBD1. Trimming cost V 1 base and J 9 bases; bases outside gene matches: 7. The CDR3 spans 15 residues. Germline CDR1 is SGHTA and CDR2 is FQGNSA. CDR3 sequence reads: CASSLVWTGVSEQFF. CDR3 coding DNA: TGTGCCAGCAGCTTAGTCTGGACAGGGGTTTCTGAGCAGTTCTTC.

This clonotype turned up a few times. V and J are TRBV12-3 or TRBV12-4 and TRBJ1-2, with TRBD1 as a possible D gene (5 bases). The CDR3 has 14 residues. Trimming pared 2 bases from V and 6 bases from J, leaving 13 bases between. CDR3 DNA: TGTGCCAGCAGTTTACGCAGGGTACCCGATGGCTACACCTTC. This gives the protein CASSLRRVPDGYTF.

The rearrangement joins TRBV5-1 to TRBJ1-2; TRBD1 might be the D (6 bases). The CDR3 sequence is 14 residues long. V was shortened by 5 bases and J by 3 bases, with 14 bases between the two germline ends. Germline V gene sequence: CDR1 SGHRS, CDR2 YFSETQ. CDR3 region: CASRPQQGDYGYTF. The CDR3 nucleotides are TGCGCCAGCAGGCCTCAACAGGGCGACTATGGCTACACCTTC.

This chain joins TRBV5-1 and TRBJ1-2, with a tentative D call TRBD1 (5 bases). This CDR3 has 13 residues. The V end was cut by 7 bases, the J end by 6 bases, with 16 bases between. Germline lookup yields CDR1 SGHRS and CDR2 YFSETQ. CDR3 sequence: CASASGGADGYTF. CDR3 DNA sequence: TGCGCCAGCGCCTCGGGGGGTGCGGATGGCTACACCTTC.

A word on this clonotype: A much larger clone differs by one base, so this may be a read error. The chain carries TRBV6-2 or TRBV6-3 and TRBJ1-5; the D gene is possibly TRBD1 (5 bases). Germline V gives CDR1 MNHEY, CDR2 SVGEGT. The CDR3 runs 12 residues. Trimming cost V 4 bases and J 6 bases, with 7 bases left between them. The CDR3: CASSWGSQPQHF. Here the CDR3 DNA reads TGTGCCAGCAGTTGGGGGAGTCAGCCCCAGCATTTT.

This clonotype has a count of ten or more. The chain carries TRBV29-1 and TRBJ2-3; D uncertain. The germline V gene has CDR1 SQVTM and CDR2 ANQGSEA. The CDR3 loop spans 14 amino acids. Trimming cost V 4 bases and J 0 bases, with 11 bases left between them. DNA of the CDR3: TGCAGCGTTGGCTCCGGCTCTAGCACAGATACGCAGTATTTT. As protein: CSVGSGSSTDTQYF.

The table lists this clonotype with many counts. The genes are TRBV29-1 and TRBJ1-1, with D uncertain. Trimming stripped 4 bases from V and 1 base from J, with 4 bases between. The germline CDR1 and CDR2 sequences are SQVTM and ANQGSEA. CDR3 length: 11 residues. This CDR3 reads CSVARNTEAFF. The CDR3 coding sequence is TGCAGCGTTGCCAGGAACACTGAAGCTTTCTTT.

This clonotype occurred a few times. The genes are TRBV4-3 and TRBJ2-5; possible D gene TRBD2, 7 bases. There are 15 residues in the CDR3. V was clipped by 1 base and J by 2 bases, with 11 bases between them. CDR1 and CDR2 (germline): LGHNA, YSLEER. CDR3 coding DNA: TGCGCCAGCAGCCAAGTTGGGGGGGCTCAAGAGACCCAGTACTTC. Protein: CASSQVGGAQETQYF.

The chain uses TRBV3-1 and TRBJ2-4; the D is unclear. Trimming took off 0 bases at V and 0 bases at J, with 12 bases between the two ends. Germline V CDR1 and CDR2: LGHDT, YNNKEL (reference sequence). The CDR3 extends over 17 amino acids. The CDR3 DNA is TGTGCCAGCAGCCAAGATTGGGCAGAAATAGCCAAAAACATTCAGTACTTC. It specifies CASSQDWAEIAKNIQYF.

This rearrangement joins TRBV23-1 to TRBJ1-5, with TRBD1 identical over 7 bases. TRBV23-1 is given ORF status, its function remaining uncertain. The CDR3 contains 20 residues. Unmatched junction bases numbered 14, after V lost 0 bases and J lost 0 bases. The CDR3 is CASSQSKGARQGPSNQPQHF. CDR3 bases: TGCGCCAGCAGTCAATCGAAGGGGGCGAGACAAGGACCTAGCAATCAGCCCCAGCATTTT.

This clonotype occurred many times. The CDR3 DNA reads as TGTGCCAGCAGTTCCAGCCTTAACTATGGCTACACCTTC. Protein: CASSSSLNYGYTF. The gene calls are TRBV7-9 and TRBJ1-2; no reliable D call. Trimming stripped 6 bases from V and 1 base from J, with 9 bases between. CDR3 length: 13 residues. Per germline, CDR1 SEHNR and CDR2 FQNEAQ (reference sequence).

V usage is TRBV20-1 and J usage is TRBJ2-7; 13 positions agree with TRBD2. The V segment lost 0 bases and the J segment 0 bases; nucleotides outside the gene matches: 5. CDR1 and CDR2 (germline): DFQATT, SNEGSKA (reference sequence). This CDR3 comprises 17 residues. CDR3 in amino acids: CSARDWGLAGSSYEQYF. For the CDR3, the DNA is TGCAGTGCTAGAGATTGGGGACTAGCGGGGAGCTCCTACGAGCAGTACTTC.

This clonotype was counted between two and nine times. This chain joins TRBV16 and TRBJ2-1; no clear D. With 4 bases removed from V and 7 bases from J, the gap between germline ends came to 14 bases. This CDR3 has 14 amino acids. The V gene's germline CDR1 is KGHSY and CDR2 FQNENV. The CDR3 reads CASSPWVPSNEQFF. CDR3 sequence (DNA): TGTGCCAGCAGCCCATGGGTCCCCTCAAATGAGCAGTTCTTC.

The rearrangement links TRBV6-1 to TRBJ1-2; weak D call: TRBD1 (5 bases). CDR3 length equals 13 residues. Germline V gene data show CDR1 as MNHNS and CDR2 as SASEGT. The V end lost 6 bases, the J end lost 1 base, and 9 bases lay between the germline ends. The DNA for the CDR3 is TGTGCCAGCAGGGTCCAGGGTAACTATGGCTACACCTTC. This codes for CASRVQGNYGYTF.

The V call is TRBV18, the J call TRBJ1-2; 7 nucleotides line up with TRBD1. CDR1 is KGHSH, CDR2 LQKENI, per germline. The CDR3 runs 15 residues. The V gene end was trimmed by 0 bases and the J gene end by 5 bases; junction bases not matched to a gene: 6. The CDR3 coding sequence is TGTGCCAGCTCACCACCGGGACAGCAACTGTATGGCTACACCTTC. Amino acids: CASSPPGQQLYGYTF. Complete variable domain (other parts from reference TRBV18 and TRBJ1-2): NAGVMQNPRHLVRRRGQEARLRCSPMKGHSHVYWYRQLPEEGLKFMVYLQKENIIDESGMPKERFSAEFPKEGPSILRIQQVVRGDSAAYFCASSPPGQQLYGYTFGSGTRLTVV.

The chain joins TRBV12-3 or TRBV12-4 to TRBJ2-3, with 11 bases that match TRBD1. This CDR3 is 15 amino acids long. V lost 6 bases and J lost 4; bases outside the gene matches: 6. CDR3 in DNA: TGTGCCAGCAGACTCGGACAGGGGGCCGCAGATACGCAGTATTTT. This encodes CASRLGQGAADTQYF.

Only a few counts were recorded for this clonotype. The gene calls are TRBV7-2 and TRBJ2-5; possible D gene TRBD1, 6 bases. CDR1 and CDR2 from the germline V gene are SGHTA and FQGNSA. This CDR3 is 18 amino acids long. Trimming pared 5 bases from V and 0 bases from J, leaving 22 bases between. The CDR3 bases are TGTGCCAGCAGCCAAACTAGGGAGCCGGGACACAACCAAGAGACCCAGTACTTC. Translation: CASSQTREPGHNQETQYF.

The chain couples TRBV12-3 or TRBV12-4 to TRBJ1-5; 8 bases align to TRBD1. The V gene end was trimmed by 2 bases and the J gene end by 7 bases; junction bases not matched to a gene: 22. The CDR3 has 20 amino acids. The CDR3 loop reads CASSLSRTGKSQLVRQPQHF. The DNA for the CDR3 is TGTGCCAGCAGTTTATCGAGGACAGGGAAAAGTCAATTGGTACGGCAGCCCCAGCATTTT.

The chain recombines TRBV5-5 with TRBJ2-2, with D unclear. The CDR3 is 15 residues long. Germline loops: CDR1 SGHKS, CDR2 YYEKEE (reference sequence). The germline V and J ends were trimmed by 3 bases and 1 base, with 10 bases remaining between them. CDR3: CASSWFTVNTGELFF. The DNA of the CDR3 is TGTGCCAGCAGCTGGTTTACGGTGAACACCGGGGAGCTGTTTTTT. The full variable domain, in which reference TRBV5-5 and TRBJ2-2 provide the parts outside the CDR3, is DAGVTQSPTHLIKTRGQQVTLRCSPISGHKSVSWYQQVLGQGPQFIFQYYEKEERGRGNFPDRFSARQFPNYSSELNVNALLLGDSALYLCASSWFTVNTGELFFGEGSRLTVL.